This T cell receptor beta chain was observed in a study of CD8 T cells in Susac syndrome. Sequencing of TCR beta was carried out in blood CD8+ and CD4+ T cells. While CD8+ and CD4+ T cells were isolated negatively, TEMRA cells were enriched by FACS. The V segment lost 3 bases and the J segment 2 bases; nucleotides outside the gene matches: 7. The CDR3 contains 16 residues. Per germline, CDR1 MGHDK and CDR2 SYGVNS. cDNA came from about 0.5 to 1 ug RNA primed by random hexamers. Each CDR3 protein gets one entry after TCRdb re-called the immunoSEQ multiplex PCR reads with MiXCR. This table has about 120,000 distinct CDR3 sequences, 90% to 95% appearing once.

The V and J genes are TRBV25-1 and TRBJ2-5; 9 positions match TRBD1. Material: CD8+ T cells from PBMCs. This clonotype originated in a human donor with Susac syndrome. The CDR3: CASSESTGGYQETQYF. The CDR3 DNA follows: TGTGCCAGCAGTGAGTCAACAGGGGGCTATCAAGAGACCCAGTACTTC.